These T cell receptor beta chains were read from a single sample in a study of blood T cell repertoires in COVID-19. Method: immunoSEQ multiplex PCR; TCRdb's copy keeps in-frame clones and lacks some. The table shows about 180,000 clones, with roughly 88% occurring only once. The sequenced material came from PBMCs or T cells enriched from blood (not recorded which). These TCRs come from a woman aged 18-29 years who had recovered from COVID-19. CDR3s include the opening cysteine and the closing phenylalanine or tryptophan. A D gene is named only where the DNA matches it firmly. For some rows the clone size is stated as once, few or many, or as a class when expanded; others skip it.

D gene: .; clone size: .; J gene: TRBJ1-5; V gene: TRBV20-1; CDR3 DNA: TGCAGTGCTAGTAAGGAGAGCAATCAGCCCCAGCATTTT; CDR3 protein: CSASKESNQPQHF
D gene: .; clone size: .; J gene: TRBJ1-1; V gene: TRBV5-1; CDR3 DNA: TGCGCCAGCAGCTTGGAACGGGAGCTGAAGGAAGCTTTCTTT; CDR3 protein: CASSLERELKEAFF
D gene: TRBD1; clone size: .; J gene: TRBJ1-1; V gene: TRBV28; CDR3 DNA: TGTGCCAGCAGCTCCGGCAGGGGGCAGGGGAACACTGAAGCTTTCTTT; CDR3 protein: CASSSGRGQGNTEAFF
D gene: TRBD1; clone size: .; J gene: TRBJ1-5; V gene: TRBV6-5; CDR3 DNA: TGTGCCAGCAGTTACAGGGGGCCGGGGCAGCCCCAGCATTTT; CDR3 protein: CASSYRGPGQPQHF
D gene: TRBD2; clone size: .; J gene: TRBJ2-5; V gene: TRBV6-1; CDR3 DNA: TGTGCCAGCAGTGAAGAACAGAGAATAGCGGGGGGGCATGAGACCCAGTACTTC; CDR3 protein: CASSEEQRIAGGHETQYF
D gene: .; clone size: .; J gene: TRBJ1-1; V gene: TRBV14; CDR3 DNA: TGTGCCAGCAGTCCTATGGGACACTGGAACACTGAAGCTTTCTTT; CDR3 protein: CASSPMGHWNTEAFF
D gene: .; clone size: .; J gene: TRBJ1-6; V gene: TRBV6-6; CDR3 DNA: TGTGCCAGCAGTTACGCGGGGAGTAATTCACCCCTCCACTTT; CDR3 protein: CASSYAGSNSPLHF
D gene: .; clone size: .; J gene: TRBJ2-7; V gene: TRBV5-5; CDR3 DNA: TGTGCCAGCAGCCGCAGCGGGTCCGGGCCGAACGGGCCGTACTTC; CDR3 protein: CASSRSGSGPNGPYF
D gene: TRBD2; clone size: .; J gene: TRBJ2-1; V gene: TRBV11-2; CDR3 DNA: TGTGCCAGCAGCTCAGTGGGGGGGACTGTTGACAATGAGCAGTTCTTC; CDR3 protein: CASSSVGGTVDNEQFF
D gene: TRBD1; clone size: .; J gene: TRBJ1-2; V gene: TRBV6-5; CDR3 DNA: TGTGCCAGCAGTTCGGACAGGGGGGATCGTGGCTACACCTTC; CDR3 protein: CASSSDRGDRGYTF
D gene: TRBD2; clone size: .; J gene: TRBJ2-1; V gene: TRBV19; CDR3 DNA: TGTGCCAGTACCTCCCTAGCGGGAGGGTTCAATGAGCAGTTCTTC; CDR3 protein: CASTSLAGGFNEQFF
D gene: .; clone size: .; J gene: TRBJ1-5; V gene: TRBV27; CDR3 DNA: TGTGCCAGCAGTCCCCTTGGCGGGTATAGCAATCAGCCCCAGCATTTT; CDR3 protein: CASSPLGGYSNQPQHF
D gene: .; clone size: .; J gene: TRBJ1-2; V gene: TRBV7-9; CDR3 DNA: TGTGCCAGCAGCTTAGCGTCAAGGGAGGACTATGGCTACACCTTC; CDR3 protein: CASSLASREDYGYTF
D gene: TRBD1; clone size: once; J gene: TRBJ1-2; V gene: TRBV24-1; CDR3 DNA: TGTGCCACCAGTGACTTAGACAGGGGGGGCTACACCTTC; CDR3 protein: CATSDLDRGGYTF
D gene: .; clone size: .; J gene: TRBJ2-1; V gene: TRBV28; CDR3 DNA: TGTGCCAGCAGTGCAACGAGAAGCTCCTACAATGAGCAGTTCTTC; CDR3 protein: CASSATRSSYNEQFF
D gene: TRBD2; clone size: .; J gene: TRBJ2-1; V gene: TRBV7-9; CDR3 DNA: TGTGCCAGCAGCTTTGGGACTAGCCGGGTATTTGGAAATGAGCAGTTCTTC; CDR3 protein: CASSFGTSRVFGNEQFF
D gene: .; clone size: .; J gene: TRBJ2-3; V gene: TRBV5-4; CDR3 DNA: TGTGCCAGCAGCTTGTACACAGATACGCAGTATTTT; CDR3 protein: CASSLYTDTQYF
D gene: TRBD1; clone size: .; J gene: TRBJ1-4; V gene: TRBV28; CDR3 DNA: TGTGCCAGCAGTTGGGGACAGGGCACTAATGAAAAACTGTTTTTT; CDR3 protein: CASSWGQGTNEKLFF
D gene: TRBD1; clone size: .; J gene: TRBJ1-2; V gene: TRBV28; CDR3 DNA: TGTGCCAGCAGTTTAGGTGGGACAATAGGGACAGGGGCGAACGGCTACACCTTC; CDR3 protein: CASSLGGTIGTGANGYTF
D gene: TRBD1; clone size: .; J gene: TRBJ2-7; V gene: TRBV10-3; CDR3 DNA: TGTGCCATCAGTGCAGGACAGGGCTACGAGCAGTACTTC; CDR3 protein: CAISAGQGYEQYF
D gene: TRBD1; clone size: many; J gene: TRBJ2-5; V gene: TRBV3-1/TRBV3-2; CDR3 DNA: TGTGCCAGCAGCCACGGACAGGGGGACCAAGAGACCCAGTACTTC; CDR3 protein: CASSHGQGDQETQYF
D gene: TRBD1; clone size: .; J gene: TRBJ1-1; V gene: TRBV6-5; CDR3 DNA: TGTGCCAGCTCGACAGGGATGAACACTGAAGCTTTCTTT; CDR3 protein: CASSTGMNTEAFF
D gene: .; clone size: .; J gene: TRBJ2-7; V gene: TRBV27; CDR3 DNA: TGTGCCAGCTCGAGAGTTGGCGGATCCTACGAGCAGTACTTC; CDR3 protein: CASSRVGGSYEQYF
D gene: .; clone size: once; J gene: TRBJ1-1; V gene: TRBV19; CDR3 DNA: TGTGCCAGTAGGCCGACACGGAACACTGAAGCTTTCTTT; CDR3 protein: CASRPTRNTEAFF
D gene: .; clone size: .; J gene: TRBJ1-5; V gene: TRBV28; CDR3 DNA: TGTGCCAGCAGTTTTTCAGGACAGCCCCTCGGGGGGGAGCCCCAGCATTTT; CDR3 protein: CASSFSGQPLGGEPQHF
D gene: TRBD1; clone size: once; J gene: TRBJ1-6; V gene: TRBV6-5; CDR3 DNA: TGTGCCAGCATTCCACAGGGGAAGGAGTCACCCCTCCACTTT; CDR3 protein: CASIPQGKESPLHF
D gene: .; clone size: .; J gene: TRBJ1-1; V gene: TRBV5-1; CDR3 DNA: TGCGCCAGCAGCACGGACAGCTTGAACACTGAAGCTTTCTTT; CDR3 protein: CASSTDSLNTEAFF
D gene: .; clone size: .; J gene: TRBJ1-2; V gene: TRBV5-4; CDR3 DNA: TGTGCCAGCAGCCCGACTCAGTCCGGCGTCACATACTCTGGCTACACCTTC; CDR3 protein: CASSPTQSGVTYSGYTF
D gene: .; clone size: .; J gene: TRBJ2-1; V gene: TRBV2; CDR3 DNA: TGTGCCAGCTCGCGGCGGATGAACAATGAGCAGTTCTTC; CDR3 protein: CASSRRMNNEQFF
D gene: .; clone size: once; J gene: TRBJ1-1; V gene: TRBV5-1; CDR3 DNA: TGCGCCAGCAGCTTAAGGCCGGACTTGGACTCTGAAGCTTTCTTT; CDR3 protein: CASSLRPDLDSEAFF
D gene: TRBD1; clone size: .; J gene: TRBJ2-1; V gene: TRBV19; CDR3 DNA: TGTGCCGCCCGGACAGGGTTTAATGAGCAGTTCTTC; CDR3 protein: CAARTGFNEQFF
D gene: TRBD2; clone size: few; J gene: TRBJ2-7; V gene: TRBV5-1; CDR3 DNA: TGCGCCAGCAGCTTGGCCGGGACTAGCGGGACTTACGAGCAGTACTTC; CDR3 protein: CASSLAGTSGTYEQYF
D gene: TRBD2; clone size: few; J gene: TRBJ2-1; V gene: TRBV20-1; CDR3 DNA: TGCGCGGGGGAATACAATGAGCAGTTCTTC; CDR3 protein: CAGEYNEQFF
D gene: TRBD1; clone size: .; J gene: TRBJ1-1; V gene: TRBV4-3; CDR3 DNA: TGCGCCAGCAGCCGAGGACAGGCTAACCTGAACACTGAAGCTTTCTTT; CDR3 protein: CASSRGQANLNTEAFF
D gene: .; clone size: .; J gene: TRBJ1-3; V gene: TRBV7-2; CDR3 DNA: TGTGCCAGCAGCTCTCATGGGCCGGGGGCTGGAAACACCATATATTTT; CDR3 protein: CASSSHGPGAGNTIYF
D gene: TRBD1; clone size: .; J gene: TRBJ1-2; V gene: TRBV19; CDR3 DNA: TGTGCCAGCCACTTACAGGGGGCCAACTATGGCTACACCTTC; CDR3 protein: CASHLQGANYGYTF
D gene: TRBD2; clone size: .; J gene: TRBJ2-5; V gene: TRBV3-1/TRBV3-2; CDR3 DNA: TGTGCCAGCAGCCGCGGGGGTTTTGGAGAGACCCAGTACTTC; CDR3 protein: CASSRGGFGETQYF
D gene: .; clone size: .; J gene: TRBJ1-2; V gene: TRBV5-4; CDR3 DNA: TGTGCCAGCAGCTTGAACAGCTATGGCTACACCTTC; CDR3 protein: CASSLNSYGYTF
D gene: .; clone size: once; J gene: TRBJ2-2; V gene: TRBV20-1; CDR3 DNA: TGCAGTGTGGCGGGCACCGGGGAGCTGTTTTTT; CDR3 protein: CSVAGTGELFF
D gene: .; clone size: .; J gene: TRBJ1-4; V gene: TRBV4-1; CDR3 DNA: TGCGCCAGCAGCCAAGGGTTAGGGGCCGAGTCAACTAATGAAAAACTGTTTTTT; CDR3 protein: CASSQGLGAESTNEKLFF
D gene: .; clone size: .; J gene: TRBJ2-1; V gene: TRBV28; CDR3 DNA: TGTGCCAGCACCCTGGGGGGGCGCTGGGCAGAAGGGCAGTTCTTC; CDR3 protein: CASTLGGRWAEGQFF
D gene: .; clone size: .; J gene: TRBJ1-3; V gene: TRBV5-1; CDR3 DNA: TGCGCCAGCAGCTTGGGTGGACAGCAAGGAAACACCATATATTTT; CDR3 protein: CASSLGGQQGNTIYF
D gene: TRBD1; clone size: .; J gene: TRBJ1-4; V gene: TRBV10-1; CDR3 DNA: TGCGCCACCACCAGGGGGCGTGAAAAACTGTTTTTT; CDR3 protein: CATTRGREKLFF
D gene: TRBD1; clone size: .; J gene: TRBJ2-2; V gene: TRBV7-3; CDR3 DNA: TGTGCCAGCAGCCCCGGGACAGGGAACACCGGGGAGCTGTTTTTT; CDR3 protein: CASSPGTGNTGELFF
D gene: TRBD2; clone size: once; J gene: TRBJ2-3; V gene: TRBV9; CDR3 DNA: TGTGCCAGCAGCGTAGGCGGGGGAACGGGGGGAGATACGCAGTATTTT; CDR3 protein: CASSVGGGTGGDTQYF
D gene: .; clone size: .; J gene: TRBJ2-3; V gene: TRBV5-1; CDR3 DNA: TGCGCCAGCAGCTTGTCAGGGGGGCCGGGCACAGATACGCAGTATTTT; CDR3 protein: CASSLSGGPGTDTQYF
D gene: TRBD2; clone size: .; J gene: TRBJ2-1; V gene: TRBV27; CDR3 DNA: TGTGCCAGCAGGCTAGCGGCCTACTCCTACAATGAGCAGTTCTTC; CDR3 protein: CASRLAAYSYNEQFF
D gene: TRBD1; clone size: .; J gene: TRBJ2-3; V gene: TRBV5-1; CDR3 DNA: TGCGCCAGCAGCCGGGACAGGGGGCAAGATACGCAGTATTTT; CDR3 protein: CASSRDRGQDTQYF
D gene: TRBD1; clone size: .; J gene: TRBJ2-7; V gene: TRBV2; CDR3 DNA: TGTGCCAGCAAGGGACAGACGCTCCCTGGCGAGCAGTACTTC; CDR3 protein: CASKGQTLPGEQYF
D gene: .; clone size: .; J gene: TRBJ2-7; V gene: TRBV5-6; CDR3 DNA: TGTGCCAGCAGCTTGGTGCAGGGATGGGAGCAGTACTTC; CDR3 protein: CASSLVQGWEQYF
D gene: .; clone size: .; J gene: TRBJ2-5; V gene: TRBV20-1; CDR3 DNA: TGCAGTGCCAGGATCATTGAGACCCAGTACTTC; CDR3 protein: CSARIIETQYF
D gene: .; clone size: once; J gene: TRBJ1-1; V gene: TRBV7-9; CDR3 DNA: TGTGCCAGCAGCTTAGTGCAGGGCAACACTGAAGCTTTCTTT; CDR3 protein: CASSLVQGNTEAFF